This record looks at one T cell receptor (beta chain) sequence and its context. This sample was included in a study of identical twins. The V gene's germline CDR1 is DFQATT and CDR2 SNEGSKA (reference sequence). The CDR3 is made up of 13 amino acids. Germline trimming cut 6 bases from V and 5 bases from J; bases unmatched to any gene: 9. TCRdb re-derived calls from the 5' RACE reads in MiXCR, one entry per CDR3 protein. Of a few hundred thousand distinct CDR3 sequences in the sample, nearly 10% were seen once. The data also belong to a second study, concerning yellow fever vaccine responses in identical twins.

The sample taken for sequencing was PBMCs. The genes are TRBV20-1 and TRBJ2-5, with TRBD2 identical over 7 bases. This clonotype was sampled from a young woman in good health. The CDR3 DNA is TGCAGTGCAGATGGGGCGGGAGTGGAGACCCAGTACTTC. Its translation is CSADGAGVETQYF.